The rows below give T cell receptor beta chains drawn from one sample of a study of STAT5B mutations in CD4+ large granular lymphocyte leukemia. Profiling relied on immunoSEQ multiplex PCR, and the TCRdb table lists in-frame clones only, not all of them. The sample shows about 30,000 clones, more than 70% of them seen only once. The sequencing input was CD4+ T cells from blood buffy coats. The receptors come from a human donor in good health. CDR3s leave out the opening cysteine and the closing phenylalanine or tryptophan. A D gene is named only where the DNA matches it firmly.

CDR3aa: ASSFSGASYNEQF
d_gene: NA
v_gene: TRBV5-4

CDR3aa: ASSFSLDRAHEQY
d_gene: TRBD1
v_gene: TRBV7-9

CDR3aa: ASSSGQSNSPLH
d_gene: TRBD1
v_gene: TRBV7-9

CDR3aa: ASSLIANTEAF
d_gene: NA
v_gene: TRBV7-9

CDR3aa: ASSPGGVDTQY
d_gene: NA
v_gene: TRBV7-3

CDR3aa: ASSLQFGFKNTEAF
d_gene: NA
v_gene: TRBV11-2

CDR3aa: ASSLERGGTVQETQY
d_gene: TRBD2
v_gene: TRBV7-2

CDR3aa: ASISGDRGGSPLH
d_gene: TRBD1
v_gene: TRBV2

CDR3aa: ASSRRVADNQPQH
d_gene: NA
v_gene: TRBV19

CDR3aa: ASSVNLMPPAETQY
d_gene: NA
v_gene: TRBV9

CDR3aa: ASSPSLAALSYEQY
d_gene: TRBD2
v_gene: TRBV5-4

CDR3aa: ASSPDRVGNEQF
d_gene: TRBD1
v_gene: TRBV7-7

CDR3aa: ASSLRQAGNTGELF
d_gene: TRBD2
v_gene: TRBV18

CDR3aa: ASSSDGHDEQY
d_gene: NA
v_gene: TRBV5-1

CDR3aa: ASSPRTARFGDTQY
d_gene: NA
v_gene: TRBV18

CDR3aa: ASSLAGVGTGELF
d_gene: NA
v_gene: TRBV5-1

CDR3aa: ASSPRGREGLPDTQY
d_gene: TRBD2
v_gene: TRBV7-9

CDR3aa: ASSLDRAEQY
d_gene: TRBD1
v_gene: TRBV6-5

CDR3aa: ASSLGQTNNSPLH
d_gene: TRBD1
v_gene: TRBV10-2

CDR3aa: ASSFGTGLETQY
d_gene: TRBD1
v_gene: TRBV7-3

CDR3aa: ASTPRPGQNTGELF
d_gene: NA
v_gene: TRBV27

CDR3aa: AWNSWGVLYEQY
d_gene: NA
v_gene: TRBV30

CDR3aa: ASLPATRSTDTQY
d_gene: NA
v_gene: TRBV2

CDR3aa: ASSITARKPSYGYT
d_gene: NA
v_gene: TRBV19

CDR3aa: ASSYQGEETGNTIY
d_gene: NA
v_gene: TRBV6-6

CDR3aa: ASSQPGTGSQGTQY
d_gene: TRBD1
v_gene: TRBV4-1

CDR3aa: ASSAQGNYGYT
d_gene: NA
v_gene: TRBV25-1

CDR3aa: ASSREVSGRLYNEQF
d_gene: TRBD2
v_gene: TRBV7-2

CDR3aa: ASSLAGQWNTEAF
d_gene: NA
v_gene: TRBV7-9

CDR3aa: ASSVASSGNTIY
d_gene: NA
v_gene: TRBV9

CDR3aa: ASSYGPGMYGYT
d_gene: NA
v_gene: TRBV6-5

CDR3aa: ASKMATGGNYGYT
d_gene: TRBD1
v_gene: TRBV6-6

CDR3aa: ASSFGLRHDSGNTIY
d_gene: NA
v_gene: TRBV11-2

CDR3aa: ASSGGVGETQY
d_gene: NA
v_gene: TRBV7-3

CDR3aa: ASSFGSAQY
d_gene: NA
v_gene: TRBV27